A single sample is the source of the 17 T cell receptor beta chains below, sequenced in a study of T cell responses to AZD1222 COVID-19 vaccine. Repertoires were generated with immunoSEQ multiplex PCR, while TCRdb's copy carries only in-frame clones and drops some. Of approximately 120,000 clones listed, over 75% are singletons. The sample was peripheral blood, taken on day 0 of AZD1222 vaccination. These receptors were obtained from an adult in good health.

The genes are TRBV6-2 or TRBV6-3 and TRBJ1-1; no reliable D call. Trimming pared 0 bases from V and 6 bases from J, leaving 11 bases between. The CDR3 extends over 14 amino acids. Germline V gene data show CDR1 as MNHEY and CDR2 as SVGEGT. The CDR3 DNA is TGTGCCAGCAGTTACTCGGGAGGCTCCGCTGAAGCTTTCTTT. It encodes CASSYSGGSAEAFF.

The rearrangement links TRBV5-1 to TRBJ2-2; TRBD2 matches at 7 bases. The CDR3 sequence is 17 residues long. After removal of 0 bases from V and 3 bases from J, the junction contained 8 bases not matched to a gene. Germline V gives CDR1 SGHRS, CDR2 YFSETQ. CDR3 in amino acids: CASSLEPSGSDTGELFF. The CDR3 DNA follows: TGCGCCAGCAGCTTGGAGCCTAGCGGTTCAGACACCGGGGAGCTGTTTTTT.

V and J are TRBV7-8 and TRBJ2-5; TRBD1 agrees at 10 bases. Germline CDR1 and CDR2: SGHVS and FQNEAQ. V shed 7 bases, J shed 5 bases, and the junction held 13 bases outside the gene matches. This CDR3 has 16 residues. The CDR3 sequence is CASTIRQGAGEETQYF. DNA of the CDR3: TGTGCCAGCACCATACGACAGGGGGCCGGGGAGGAGACCCAGTACTTC.

V gene TRBV28 combines with J gene TRBJ1-5; D unresolved. Trimming stripped 5 bases from V and 9 bases from J, with 17 bases between. The CDR3 runs to 14 residues. Germline CDR1 reads MDHEN; CDR2 reads SYDVKM. The CDR3 loop reads CASSPRIAFRPQHF. CDR3 bases: TGTGCCAGCAGTCCCCGCATTGCATTTCGGCCCCAGCATTTT.

This clone was seen just once. At one of its ends the junction is not consistent with the germline gene, which may arise from a read error. The chain couples TRBV7-7 to TRBJ2-1; 8 bases map to TRBD1. The length of the CDR3 is 16 residues. Germline values: CDR1 SSHAT, CDR2 FNYEAQ (reference sequence). The CDR3 here is CASSPGQARSVNEQFF. The CDR3 DNA follows: TGTGCTAGCAGCCCGGGACAGGCACGGAGCGTGAATGAGCAGTTCTTC.

The chain joins TRBV5-1 to TRBJ1-3, with D unresolved. This CDR3 region has 14 residues. Germline CDR1 reads SGHRS; CDR2 reads YFSETQ. Trimming stripped 5 bases from V and 0 bases from J, with 9 bases between. The CDR3 loop is CASRGLSSGNTIYF. In DNA, the CDR3 is TGCGCCAGCAGGGGTCTCAGCTCTGGAAACACCATATATTTT. The full variable domain, its missing parts supplied by reference TRBV5-1 and TRBJ1-3, is KAGVTQTPRYLIKTRGQQVTLSCSPISGHRSVSWYQQTPGQGLQFLFEYFSETQRNKGNFPGRFSGRQFSNSRSEMNVSTLELGDSALYLCASRGLSSGNTIYFGEGSWLTVV.

The chain is built from TRBV7-2 and TRBJ2-1; 10 nucleotides line up with TRBD2. V gave up 1 base and J gave up 8 bases; unmatched junction bases: 5. The CDR3 runs to 15 residues. Per germline, CDR1 SGHTA and CDR2 FQGNSA. CDR3 in DNA: TGTGCCAGCAGCTTAGATAGCGGGGGGTACCATGAGCAGTTCTTC. It translates to CASSLDSGGYHEQFF.

V and J are TRBV4-3 and TRBJ1-3; D is unresolved. V was trimmed by 0 bases and J by 0 bases, leaving 6 bases between them. CDR1 and CDR2 (germline): LGHNA, YSLEER. CDR3 length: 15 amino acids. The CDR3 here is CASSQDPDSGNTIYF. In DNA, the CDR3 is TGCGCCAGCAGCCAAGATCCAGACTCTGGAAACACCATATATTTT.

The chain carries TRBV28 and TRBJ1-2; no firm D call. Trimming removed 8 bases from V and 8 bases from J, with 15 bases in between. The CDR3 length is 12 residues. Germline V gives CDR1 MDHEN, CDR2 SYDVKM. Here the CDR3 reads CASGPEVGGYTF. CDR3 coding DNA: TGTGCCAGCGGGCCTGAGGTGGGGGGCTACACCTTC.

This chain links TRBV19 with TRBJ2-3; 7 bases map to TRBD2. Germline V CDR1 and CDR2: LNHDA, SQIVND (reference sequence). V trimming: 8 bases; J trimming: 0 bases; junction bases outside the gene matches: 8. This CDR3 spans 15 amino acids. CDR3 DNA: TGTGCCAGTTTGTCAAGCGGGGTTAGCACAGATACGCAGTATTTT. Its translation is CASLSSGVSTDTQYF.

V is TRBV11-1 and J is TRBJ1-2, with D unresolved. In germline, CDR1 is SGHAT, CDR2 FQDESV (reference sequence). Trimming pared 2 bases from V and 6 bases from J, leaving 7 bases between. The length of the CDR3 is 12 residues. CDR3 in DNA: TGTGCCAGCAGCTTATACCGCGATGGCTACACCTTC. Amino acid sequence: CASSLYRDGYTF.

V is TRBV3-1 (or the pseudogene TRBV3-2) and J is TRBJ1-5; D remains ambiguous. This CDR3 spans 13 amino acids. CDR1 is LGHDT and CDR2 is YNNKEL in the germline V gene (reference sequence). V lost 2 bases and J 3 bases, leaving 5 bases between the germline ends. CDR3 bases: TGTGCCAGCAGCCAATTCCTCAATCAGCCCCAGCATTTT. As protein: CASSQFLNQPQHF.

This clone has only one observation. The V call is TRBV5-6, the J call TRBJ2-7; D ambiguous. Germline V gene data show CDR1 as SGHDT and CDR2 as YYEEEE. The V end was cut by 0 bases, the J end by 5 bases, with 9 bases between. The CDR3 has 13 amino acids. This CDR3 is CASSLGQSHEQYF. The CDR3 DNA follows: TGTGCCAGCAGCTTGGGGCAGTCCCACGAGCAGTACTTC.

V is TRBV7-3 and J is TRBJ2-1; no clear D gene. Trimming left V 2 bases short and J 1 base short, with 9 bases between. In germline, CDR1 is SGHTA, CDR2 FQGTGA. This CDR3 comprises 15 residues. In nucleotides, the CDR3 is TGTGCCAGCAGCTTAGATAGTACGTCCTACAATGAGCAGTTCTTC. Translated, it gives CASSLDSTSYNEQFF.

The chain joins TRBV4-2 to TRBJ2-2; TRBD1 or TRBD2 may be the D gene (7 bases each). Germline V gives CDR1 LGHNA, CDR2 YNFKEQ. The CDR3 runs 16 residues. The CDR3 bases are TGTCCCCGCAGCCAAGCCAGGGGGGGGTTGTCCGGGGAGCTGTTTTTT. This sequence encodes CPRSQARGGLSGELFF.

This clone was seen only once. The V and J genes are TRBV5-1 and TRBJ1-1; D remains unclear. Germline V gene data show CDR1 as SGHRS and CDR2 as YFSETQ. The CDR3 has 13 residues. V was pared by 1 base and J by 2 bases, with 6 bases between. Written as DNA, the CDR3 is TGCGCCAGCAGCTTGTTTTTTAACACTGAAGCTTTCTTT. Amino acid sequence: CASSLFFNTEAFF.

The CDR3: CASSQGSANYGYTF. Here the CDR3 DNA reads TGTGCCAGCAGCCAAGGTTCAGCTAACTATGGCTACACCTTC. The chain links TRBV3-1 (or the pseudogene TRBV3-2) to TRBJ1-2; D gene ambiguous. Trimming removed 1 base from V and 0 bases from J, with 6 bases in between. Germline CDR1 is LGHDT and CDR2 is YNNKEL (reference sequence). The CDR3 loop spans 14 amino acids.